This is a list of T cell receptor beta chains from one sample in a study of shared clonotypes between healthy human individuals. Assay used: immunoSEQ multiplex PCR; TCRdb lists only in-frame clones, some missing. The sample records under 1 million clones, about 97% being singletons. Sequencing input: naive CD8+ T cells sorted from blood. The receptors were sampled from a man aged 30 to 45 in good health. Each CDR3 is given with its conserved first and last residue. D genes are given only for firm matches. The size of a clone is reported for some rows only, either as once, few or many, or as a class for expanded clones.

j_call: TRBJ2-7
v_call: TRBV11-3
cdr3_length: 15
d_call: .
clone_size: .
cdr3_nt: TGTGCCAGCAGCTTAGAGGCGGGGACGGACTACGAGCAGTACTTC
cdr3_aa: CASSLEAGTDYEQYF

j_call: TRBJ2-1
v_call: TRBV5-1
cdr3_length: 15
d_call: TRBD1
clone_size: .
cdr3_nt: TGCGCCAGCAGCTTTAGACAGGGTTTCGACAATGAGCAGTTCTTC
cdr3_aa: CASSFRQGFDNEQFF

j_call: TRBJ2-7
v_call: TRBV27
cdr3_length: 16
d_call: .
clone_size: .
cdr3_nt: TGTGCCAGCAGTTTTAGCGTGGGGTTGAGCTCCTACGAGCAGTACTTC
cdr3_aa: CASSFSVGLSSYEQYF

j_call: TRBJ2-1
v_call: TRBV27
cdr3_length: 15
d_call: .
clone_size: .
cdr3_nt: TGTGCCAGCAGTTTTATTGCTAGTTCCTATAATGAGCAGTTCTTC
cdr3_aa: CASSFIASSYNEQFF

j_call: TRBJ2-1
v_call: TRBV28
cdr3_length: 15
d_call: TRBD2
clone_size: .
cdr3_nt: TGTGCCAGCAGTCTCTCTAGCGGCTTACGCAATGAGCAGTTCTTC
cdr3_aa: CASSLSSGLRNEQFF

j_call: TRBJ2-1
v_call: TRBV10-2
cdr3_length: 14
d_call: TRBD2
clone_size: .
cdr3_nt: TGCGCCAGCAGGACTAGCGGGATATACAATGAGCAGTTCTTC
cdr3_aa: CASRTSGIYNEQFF

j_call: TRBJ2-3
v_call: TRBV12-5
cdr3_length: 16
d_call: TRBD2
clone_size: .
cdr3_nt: TGTGCTAGTGGCCATCTACTAGCGGGGGGCACAGATACGCAGTATTTT
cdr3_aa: CASGHLLAGGTDTQYF

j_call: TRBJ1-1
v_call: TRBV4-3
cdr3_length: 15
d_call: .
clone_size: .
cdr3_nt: TGCGCCAGCAGCCAAGATGGTACGGGGATCCCTGAAGCTTTCTTT
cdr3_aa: CASSQDGTGIPEAFF

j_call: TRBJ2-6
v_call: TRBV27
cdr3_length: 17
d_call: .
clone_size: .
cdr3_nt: TGTGCCAGCAGTCGCGGCCACGCCCCGTCTGGGGCCAACGTCCTGACTTTC
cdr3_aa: CASSRGHAPSGANVLTF

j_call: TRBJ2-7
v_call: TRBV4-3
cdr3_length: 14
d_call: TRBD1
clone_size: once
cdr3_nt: TGCGCCAGCAGCCAAGACAGGGGGCCCTACGAGCAGTACTTC
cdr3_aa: CASSQDRGPYEQYF

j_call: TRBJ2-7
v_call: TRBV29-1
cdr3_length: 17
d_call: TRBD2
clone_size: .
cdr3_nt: TGCAGCGTCCGGGGACTAGCGGGAGCGCCGCTACCTTACGAGCAGTACTTC
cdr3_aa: CSVRGLAGAPLPYEQYF

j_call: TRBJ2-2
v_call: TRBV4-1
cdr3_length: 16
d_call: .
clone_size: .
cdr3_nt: TGCGCCAGCAGCCAAGTAGTGGCAGGATCTACCGGGGAGCTGTTTTTT
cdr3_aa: CASSQVVAGSTGELFF

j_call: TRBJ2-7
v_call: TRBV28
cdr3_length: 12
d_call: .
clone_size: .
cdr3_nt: TGTGCCAGCAGTTTAGTGGTCTACGAGCAGTACTTC
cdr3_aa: CASSLVVYEQYF

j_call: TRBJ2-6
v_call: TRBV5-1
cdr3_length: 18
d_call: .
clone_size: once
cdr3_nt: TGCGCCAGCAGCTTGACCGGGGGGCTCAACTCTGGGGCCAACGTCCTGACTTTC
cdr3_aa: CASSLTGGLNSGANVLTF

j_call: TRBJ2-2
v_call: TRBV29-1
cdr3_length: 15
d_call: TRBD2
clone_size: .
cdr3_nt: TGCAGCGTTGAACTAGCGGGAGGGAGGACCGGGGAGCTGTTTTTT
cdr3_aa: CSVELAGGRTGELFF

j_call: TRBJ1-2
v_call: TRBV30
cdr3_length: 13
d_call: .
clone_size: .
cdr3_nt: TGTGCCTGGACTTTTGGGGGCGGCTATGGCTACACCTTC
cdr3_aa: CAWTFGGGYGYTF

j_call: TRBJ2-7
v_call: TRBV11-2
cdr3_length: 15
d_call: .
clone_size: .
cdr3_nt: TGTGCCAGCAGCTTATTCGCCCCAAACTCCTACGAGCAGTACTTC
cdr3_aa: CASSLFAPNSYEQYF

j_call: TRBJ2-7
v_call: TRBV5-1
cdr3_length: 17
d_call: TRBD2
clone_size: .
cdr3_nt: TGCGCCAGCAGCAAACTAGCGGGAGGTGGGGATACCTACGAGCAGTACTTC
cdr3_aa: CASSKLAGGGDTYEQYF

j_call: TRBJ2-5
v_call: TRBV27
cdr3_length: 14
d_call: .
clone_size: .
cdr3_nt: TGTGCCAGCAGTGACCACGGGGCACAAGAGACCCAGTACTTC
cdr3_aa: CASSDHGAQETQYF

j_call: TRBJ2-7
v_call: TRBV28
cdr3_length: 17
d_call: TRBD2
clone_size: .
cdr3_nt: TGTGCCAGCAGTCCTCCCCCCTTACGGGAGGATTGGGACGAGCAGTACTTC
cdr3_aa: CASSPPPLREDWDEQYF

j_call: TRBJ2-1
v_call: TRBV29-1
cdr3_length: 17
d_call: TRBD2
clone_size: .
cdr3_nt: TGCAGCGTGGGGGGACAGGTGGGACTAGCGGGTGACAATGAGCAGTTCTTC
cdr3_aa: CSVGGQVGLAGDNEQFF

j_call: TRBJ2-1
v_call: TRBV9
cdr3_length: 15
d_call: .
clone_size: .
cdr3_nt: TGTGCCAGCAGCATCGACGGATCCTTATACAATGAGCAGTTCTTC
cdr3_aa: CASSIDGSLYNEQFF

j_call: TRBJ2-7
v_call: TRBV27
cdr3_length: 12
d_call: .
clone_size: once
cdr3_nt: TGTGCCAGCAGTTTATCAGGGCGCGAGCAGTACTTC
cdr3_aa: CASSLSGREQYF

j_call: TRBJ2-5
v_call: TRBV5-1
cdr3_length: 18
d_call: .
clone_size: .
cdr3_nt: TGCGCCAGCAGCTGGATACAACGGCGAGAGGGAGACCAAGAGACCCAGTACTTC
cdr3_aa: CASSWIQRREGDQETQYF

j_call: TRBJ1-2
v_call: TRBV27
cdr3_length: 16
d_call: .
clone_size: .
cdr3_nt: TGTGCCAGCAGTTTAGGGGTGGATATGGATAACTATGGCTACACCTTC
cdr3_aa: CASSLGVDMDNYGYTF

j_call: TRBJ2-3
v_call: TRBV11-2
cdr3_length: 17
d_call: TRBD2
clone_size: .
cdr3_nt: TGTGCCAGCAGTCTCCACCACAGCGGGATAGGAGGTGATACGCAGTATTTT
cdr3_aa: CASSLHHSGIGGDTQYF

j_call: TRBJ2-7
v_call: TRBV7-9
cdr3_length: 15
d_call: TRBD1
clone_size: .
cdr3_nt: TGTGCCAGCAGCTTAATACCGGGACAGGGTTCCGAGCAGTACTTC
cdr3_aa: CASSLIPGQGSEQYF

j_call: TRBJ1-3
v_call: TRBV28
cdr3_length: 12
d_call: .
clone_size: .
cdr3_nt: TGTGCCAGCAGTTCGGCCGGAAACACCATATATTTT
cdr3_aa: CASSSAGNTIYF

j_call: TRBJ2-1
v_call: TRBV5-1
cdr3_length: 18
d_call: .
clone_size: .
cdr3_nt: TGCGCCAGCAGCTTGGTGGGACAAATTTTAGGAAGAGGCAATGAGCAGTTCTTC
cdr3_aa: CASSLVGQILGRGNEQFF

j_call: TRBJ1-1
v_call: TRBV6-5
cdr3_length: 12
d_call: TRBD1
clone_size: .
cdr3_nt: TGTGCCAGCAGTGATGGAGGGGGCAAAGCTTTCTTT
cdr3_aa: CASSDGGGKAFF

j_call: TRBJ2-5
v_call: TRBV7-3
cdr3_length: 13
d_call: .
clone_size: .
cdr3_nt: TGTGCCAGCAGCTCAACACAGCAAGAGACCCAGTACTTC
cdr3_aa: CASSSTQQETQYF

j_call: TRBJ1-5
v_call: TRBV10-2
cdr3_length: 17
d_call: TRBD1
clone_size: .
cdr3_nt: TGCGCCAGCGGGTCGGACAGGGAAATATATAGCAATCAGCCCCAGCATTTT
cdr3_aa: CASGSDREIYSNQPQHF

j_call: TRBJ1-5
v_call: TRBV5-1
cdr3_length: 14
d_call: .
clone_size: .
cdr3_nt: TGCGCCAGCAGGCTCCCGGGCATCAAGAGGCCCCAGCATTTT
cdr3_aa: CASRLPGIKRPQHF

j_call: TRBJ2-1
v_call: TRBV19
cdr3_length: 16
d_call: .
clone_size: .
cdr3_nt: TGTGCCAGTAGTACCCGCCCCGAAAGCTCCTACAATGAGCAGTTCTTC
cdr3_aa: CASSTRPESSYNEQFF

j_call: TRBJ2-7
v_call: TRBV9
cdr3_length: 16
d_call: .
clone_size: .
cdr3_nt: TGTGCCAGCAGCCCCGAGATTGGGGGGGCTGGCTACGAGCAGTACTTC
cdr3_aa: CASSPEIGGAGYEQYF

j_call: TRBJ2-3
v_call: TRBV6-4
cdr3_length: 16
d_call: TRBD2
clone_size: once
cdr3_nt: TGTGCCAGCAGTGACTCGCCTAGCGGGAGCGGAGATACGCAGTATTTT
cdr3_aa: CASSDSPSGSGDTQYF

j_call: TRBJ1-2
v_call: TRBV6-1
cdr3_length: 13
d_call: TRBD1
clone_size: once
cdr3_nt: TGTGCCAGCAGTAAAACAGGGGTAAGCGGCTACACCTTC
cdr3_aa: CASSKTGVSGYTF

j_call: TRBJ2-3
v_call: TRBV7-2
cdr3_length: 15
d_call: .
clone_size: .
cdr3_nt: TGTGCCAGCAGCTTAGTGGAGGAGCGCACAGATACGCAGTATTTT
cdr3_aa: CASSLVEERTDTQYF

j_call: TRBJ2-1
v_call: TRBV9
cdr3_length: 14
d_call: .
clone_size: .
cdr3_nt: TGTGCCAGCAGCGTAAGACCGGAGGGCGATGAGCAGTTCTTC
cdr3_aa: CASSVRPEGDEQFF

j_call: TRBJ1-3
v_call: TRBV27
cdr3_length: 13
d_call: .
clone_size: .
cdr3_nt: TGTGCCAGCAGTCCGGGGCGGGGAAACACCATATATTTT
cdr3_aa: CASSPGRGNTIYF

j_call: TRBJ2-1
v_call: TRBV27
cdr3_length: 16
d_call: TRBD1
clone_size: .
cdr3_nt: TGTGCCAGCAGTTTGTCTCGGACAGGGGCCTACAATGAGCAGTTCTTC
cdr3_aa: CASSLSRTGAYNEQFF

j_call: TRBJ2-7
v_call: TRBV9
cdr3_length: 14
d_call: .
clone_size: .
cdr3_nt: TGTGCCAGCAGCGTAGGCGGGTTCTCCTACGAGCAGTACTTC
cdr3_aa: CASSVGGFSYEQYF

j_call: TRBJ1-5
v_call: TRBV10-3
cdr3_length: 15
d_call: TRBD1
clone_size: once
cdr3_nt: TGTGCCACCCGGGCTCAGGGGGACTTCAATCAGCCCCAGCATTTT
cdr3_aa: CATRAQGDFNQPQHF

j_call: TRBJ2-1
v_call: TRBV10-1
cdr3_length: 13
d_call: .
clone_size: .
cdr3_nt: TGCGCCAGCAGTGAGGCCGACGGAACGGGAAAGTTCTTC
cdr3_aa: CASSEADGTGKFF

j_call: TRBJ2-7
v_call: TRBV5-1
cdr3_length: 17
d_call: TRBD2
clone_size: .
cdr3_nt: TGCGCCAGCAGCACAGGGACTAGCGGGTACCTTAGCTACGAGCAGTACTTC
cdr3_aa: CASSTGTSGYLSYEQYF

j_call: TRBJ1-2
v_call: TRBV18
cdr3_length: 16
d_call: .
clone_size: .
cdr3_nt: TGTGCCAGCTCACCACCGGACGGAAGCCGCACCTATGGCTACACCTTC
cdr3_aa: CASSPPDGSRTYGYTF

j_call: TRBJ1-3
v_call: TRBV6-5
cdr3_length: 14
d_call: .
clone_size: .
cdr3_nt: TGTGCCAGCAGAGCGGGATCGGGTGGCCACACCATATATTTT
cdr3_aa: CASRAGSGGHTIYF

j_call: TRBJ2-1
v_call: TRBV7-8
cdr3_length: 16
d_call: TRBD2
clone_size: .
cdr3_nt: TGTGCCAGCAGCGCAAGACTAGCGGGCCTTAACAATGAGCAGTTCTTC
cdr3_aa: CASSARLAGLNNEQFF

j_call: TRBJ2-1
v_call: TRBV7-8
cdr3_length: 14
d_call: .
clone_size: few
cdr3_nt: TGTGCCAGCAGCCCAACGACCCTCCGGAATGAGCAGTTCTTC
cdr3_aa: CASSPTTLRNEQFF

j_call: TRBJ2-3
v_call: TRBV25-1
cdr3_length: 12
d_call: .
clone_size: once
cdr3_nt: TGTGCCACCTCGCTGGTAGCAGATACGCAGTATTTT
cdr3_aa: CATSLVADTQYF

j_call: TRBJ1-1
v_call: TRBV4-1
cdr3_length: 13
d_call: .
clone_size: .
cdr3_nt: TGCGCCAGCAGCCAAAACTGGGGGACAGAAGCTTTCTTT
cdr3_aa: CASSQNWGTEAFF

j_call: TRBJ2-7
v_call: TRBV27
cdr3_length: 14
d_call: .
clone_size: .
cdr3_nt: TGTGCCAGCAGTCCCCTTTCCGCAGCCTACGAGCAGTACTTC
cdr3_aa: CASSPLSAAYEQYF

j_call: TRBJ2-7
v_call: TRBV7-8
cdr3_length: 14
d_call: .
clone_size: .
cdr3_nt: TGTGCCAGCAGCTTAGAGGATCCAAACTACGAGCAGTACTTC
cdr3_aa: CASSLEDPNYEQYF

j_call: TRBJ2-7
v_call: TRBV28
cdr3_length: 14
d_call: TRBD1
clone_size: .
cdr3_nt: TGTGCCAGCAGTAGCCGACAGGGGGCAAGGGAGCAGTACTTC
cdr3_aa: CASSSRQGAREQYF

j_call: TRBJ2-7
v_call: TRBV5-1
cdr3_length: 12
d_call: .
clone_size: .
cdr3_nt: TGCGCCAGCAGAGGCGGGTCCTACGAGCAGTACTTC
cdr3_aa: CASRGGSYEQYF

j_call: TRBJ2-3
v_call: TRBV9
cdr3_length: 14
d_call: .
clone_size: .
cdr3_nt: TGTGCCAGCAGCGTAGCCCCGTTGACAGATACGCAGTATTTT
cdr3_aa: CASSVAPLTDTQYF

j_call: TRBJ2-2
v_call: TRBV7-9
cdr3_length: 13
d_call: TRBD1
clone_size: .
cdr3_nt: TGTGCCAGCGTGACAGGGGACGCCGGGGAGCTGTTTTTT
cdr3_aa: CASVTGDAGELFF